This is a list of T cell receptor beta chains from one sample in a study of blood T cell repertoires in COVID-19. The protocol was immunoSEQ multiplex PCR, while the TCRdb copy is restricted to in-frame clones and leaves out a portion. The table lists about 220,000 clones, approximately 85% of them singletons. The specimen sequenced was peripheral blood. All receptors come from an older woman with COVID-19, enrolled during active disease. The CDR3 runs from the conserved cysteine through the conserved F or W. The D gene is left open where the match is weak. Size is omitted from some rows. Given values are once, few, many or a class for expanded clones.

J,size,V,D,CDR3,DNA
TRBJ2-3,-,TRBV7-3,-,CASSFLGGIADTQYF,TGTGCCAGTAGCTTCCTTGGGGGGATCGCAGATACGCAGTATTTT
TRBJ2-5,-,TRBV7-2,TRBD1,CASSPGTGGGGETQYF,TGTGCCAGCAGTCCCGGGACAGGGGGCGGGGGAGAGACCCAGTACTTC
TRBJ2-7,-,TRBV19,TRBD1,CASSPDRSQVVDF,TGTGCCAGTAGCCCGGACAGGTCCCAGGTTGTGGACTTC
TRBJ2-1,-,TRBV7-9,-,CASSDSVSYNEQFF,TGTGCCAGCAGCGATAGTGTTTCCTACAATGAGCAGTTCTTC
TRBJ2-1,-,TRBV5-1,-,CASSNQRSSNEQFF,TGCGCCAGCAGCAATCAGAGGAGTAGCAATGAGCAGTTCTTC
TRBJ2-7,-,TRBV28,TRBD2,CASSSPSLAGHNGEQYF,TGTGCCAGCAGTTCCCCGTCCCTAGCGGGACACAACGGGGAGCAGTACTTC
TRBJ2-5,-,TRBV6-1,TRBD2,CASSGGDAGVRETQYF,TGTGCCAGCAGTGGGGGAGACGCGGGAGTAAGAGAGACCCAGTACTTC
TRBJ1-1,-,TRBV29-1,-,CSGQLTISPNTEAFF,TGCAGCGGGCAATTGACAATTTCGCCTAACACTGAAGCTTTCTTT
TRBJ2-7,few,TRBV5-8,TRBD2,CASSSGLAQGEEQYF,TGTGCCAGCAGCTCGGGACTAGCTCAGGGGGAAGAGCAGTACTTC
TRBJ1-1,once,TRBV7-6,-,CASSPLSRGLNTEAFF,TGTGCCAGCAGCCCCTTAAGCAGGGGCCTGAACACTGAAGCTTTCTTT
TRBJ2-3,-,TRBV4-1,-,CASSQALGGPGQYF,TGCGCCAGCAGCCAAGCCCTTGGGGGCCCGGGGCAGTATTTT
TRBJ1-2,-,TRBV19,-,CASQGSLSYGYTF,TGTGCCTCCCAGGGATCCTTATCCTATGGCTACACCTTC
TRBJ2-1,-,TRBV6-2/TRBV6-3,-,CASSYLTTGKYNEQFF,TGTGCCAGCAGTTATCTAACTACAGGAAAATACAATGAGCAGTTCTTC
TRBJ1-2,-,TRBV7-9,TRBD1,CASSLNLETGVGYTF,TGTGCCAGCAGCTTGAACCTAGAGACAGGGGTAGGCTACACCTTC
TRBJ1-2,-,TRBV9,-,CASSAGDDRRSGYTF,TGTGCCAGCAGCGCAGGGGACGACCGAAGGAGTGGCTACACCTTC
TRBJ1-2,few,TRBV27,TRBD1,CASSGYRGANYGYTF,TGTGCCAGCAGTGGATACAGGGGCGCAAACTATGGCTACACCTTC
TRBJ1-5,once,TRBV6-2/TRBV6-3,-,CASSYSSGVNQPQHF,TGTGCCAGCAGTTACTCGTCAGGGGTCAATCAGCCCCAGCATTTT
TRBJ2-5,-,TRBV27,TRBD2,CASSPGTSGGSETQYF,TGTGCCAGCAGTCCCGGGACTAGCGGAGGGTCAGAGACCCAGTACTTC
TRBJ1-1,-,TRBV5-4,-,CASSFFSAEAFF,TGTGCCAGCAGCTTTTTCTCCGCTGAAGCTTTCTTT
TRBJ1-1,-,TRBV3-1/TRBV3-2,-,CASSPPTARDTEAFF,TGTGCCAGCAGTCCACCGACCGCGCGGGACACTGAAGCTTTCTTT
TRBJ2-1,once,TRBV12-1,-,CASSFVVAGERKQFF,TGTGCCAGCAGCTTTGTAGTAGCGGGAGAACGGAAGCAGTTCTTC
TRBJ1-2,-,TRBV6-5,-,CASRHLSYPYGYTF,TGTGCCAGCAGACACCTTTCATACCCCTATGGCTACACCTTC
TRBJ2-3,-,TRBV9,-,CASSLVGSRDTQYF,TGTGCCAGCAGCTTAGTGGGGAGCAGGGATACGCAGTATTTT
TRBJ1-5,-,TRBV5-1,TRBD1,CASSPGPGTGAPSNQPQHF,TGCGCCAGCAGCCCAGGTCCGGGGACAGGGGCCCCTAGCAATCAGCCCCAGCATTTT
TRBJ2-6,-,TRBV10-3,TRBD1,CAISESPLTRGGRGRTGANVLTF,TGTGCCATCAGTGAGTCCCCTCTCACGCGTGGTGGCAGGGGGCGAACTGGGGCCAACGTCCTGACTTTC
TRBJ2-1,-,TRBV6-2/TRBV6-3,-,CASSYKGGGFYNEQFF,TGTGCCAGCAGTTACAAGGGCGGGGGCTTCTACAATGAGCAGTTCTTC
TRBJ2-7,-,TRBV6-5,-,CASAIIGSSYEQYF,TGTGCCAGCGCCATTATCGGGAGCTCCTACGAGCAGTACTTC
TRBJ2-1,once,TRBV28,TRBD2,CASSLFASGGGNEQFF,TGTGCCAGCAGTTTATTCGCTAGCGGGGGGGGCAATGAGCAGTTCTTC
TRBJ1-3,-,TRBV5-1,-,CASSLEGLSGGNTIYF,TGCGCCAGCAGCTTGGAGGGACTCTCCGGTGGAAACACCATATATTTT
TRBJ2-1,few,TRBV4-3,-,CASSPEGLGSYNEQFF,TGCGCCAGCAGCCCGGAGGGGCTGGGCTCCTACAATGAGCAGTTCTTC
TRBJ2-1,-,TRBV10-3,TRBD1,CAISEQGQGAGNEQFF,TGTGCCATCAGTGAGCAAGGACAGGGGGCAGGCAATGAGCAGTTCTTC
TRBJ2-7,-,TRBV20-1,-,CSASAEYEQYF,TGCAGTGCTAGTGCCGAGTACGAGCAGTACTTC
TRBJ1-2,-,TRBV12-3/TRBV12-4,-,CASSSQGYGYTF,TGTGCCAGCAGTTCACAGGGTTATGGCTACACCTTC
TRBJ2-2,many,TRBV2,TRBD1,CASATGGGGELFF,TGTGCCAGCGCCACAGGGGGAGGCGGGGAGCTGTTTTTT
TRBJ1-1,-,TRBV7-9,-,CASSLAGHPLGAFF,TGTGCCAGCAGCTTAGCCGGACATCCACTCGGGGCTTTCTTT
TRBJ2-4,-,TRBV7-3,TRBD2,CASSPGTSTTNIQYF,TGTGCCAGCAGCCCCGGGACTAGCACTACAAACATTCAGTACTTC
TRBJ2-1,once,TRBV7-9,TRBD2,CASSPSSGPYNEQFF,TGTGCCAGCAGCCCCTCTAGCGGACCGTACAATGAGCAGTTCTTC
TRBJ2-5,-,TRBV2,-,CASSGGGASQYF,TGTGCCAGCAGTGGAGGAGGCGCTTCCCAGTACTTC
TRBJ2-7,-,TRBV6-5,TRBD2,CASRRLAGRVYEQYF,TGTGCCAGCAGGCGACTAGCGGGGAGAGTATACGAGCAGTACTTC
TRBJ1-5,once,TRBV19,-,CASTNRQDQPQHF,TGTGCCAGTACTAACCGGCAGGATCAGCCCCAGCATTTT
TRBJ1-6,-,TRBV28,TRBD1,CASSIQGRRDNSPLHF,TGTGCCAGCAGTATACAGGGGAGAAGGGACAATTCACCCCTCCACTTT
TRBJ1-5,few,TRBV2,TRBD1,CASSGTTGGNQPQHF,TGTGCCAGCAGTGGGACGACAGGGGGCAATCAGCCCCAGCATTTT
TRBJ1-1,once,TRBV6-5,TRBD1,CASSSRDRGLFEAFF,TGTGCCAGCAGTTCCCGGGACAGGGGACTCTTTGAAGCTTTCTTT
TRBJ2-1,-,TRBV30,TRBD2,CAWSRTSGRGNEQFF,TGTGCCTGGAGTAGGACTAGCGGGAGGGGAAATGAGCAGTTCTTC
TRBJ2-2,-,TRBV12-5,-,CASGLYQGLLVAGELFF,TGTGCTAGTGGTTTGTACCAGGGACTCTTGGTGGCCGGGGAGCTGTTTTTT
TRBJ1-2,-,TRBV6-5,-,CASSYSGSGGTSGYTF,TGTGCCAGCAGTTACTCAGGATCTGGGGGGACTTCTGGCTACACCTTC